This is a list of T cell receptor beta chains from one sample in a study of shared clonotypes between healthy human individuals. Here immunoSEQ multiplex PCR was the method, and the copy in TCRdb shows in-frame clones only, minus some. Of about 980,000 clones listed, about three quarters were seen once; the top ten hold about 1.5%. Material for sequencing was memory CD4+ T cells sorted from blood. These receptor sequences come from a man aged 18 to 29 in good health. Both conserved end residues are part of each CDR3. A D gene is named only where the DNA matches it firmly. Size tells how often a clone was seen (once, few, many) or the class of an expanded clone, and some rows leave it out.

cdr3_aa cdr3_nt j_call clone_size d_call v_call
CASSSSNRALGNTIYF TGTGCCAGCAGCTCTAGTAACAGGGCTTTAGGAAACACCATATATTTT TRBJ1-3 - - TRBV7-8
CAISESGVERFF TGTGCCATCAGTGAGTCGGGGGTAGAGAGGTTCTTC TRBJ2-1 - - TRBV10-3
CASSETSGGAVRETQYF TGTGCCAGCAGTGAAACTAGCGGGGGGGCGGTTCGGGAGACCCAGTACTTC TRBJ2-5 - TRBD2 TRBV6-1
CASLPRGGYTGELFF TGCGCCAGCCTACCGCGTGGTGGTTACACCGGGGAGCTGTTTTTT TRBJ2-2 - - TRBV5-1
CASSETRGNTIYF TGTGCCAGCAGTGAGACACGGGGAAACACCATATATTTT TRBJ1-3 - - TRBV6-5
CASTPTGSNYGYTF TGTGCCAGCACTCCGACAGGGTCTAACTATGGCTACACCTTC TRBJ1-2 - TRBD1 TRBV6-1
CASSFTQGVITEAFF TGTGCCAGCAGCTTTACACAGGGGGTTATCACTGAAGCTTTCTTT TRBJ1-1 - TRBD1 TRBV7-2
CASSSRTSGSYEQYF TGTGCCAGTAGTAGTCGGACTAGCGGCTCCTACGAGCAGTACTTC TRBJ2-7 - TRBD2 TRBV19
CASSLAQSMNTGELFF TGTGCCAGCAGCTTAGCACAGAGTATGAACACCGGGGAGCTGTTTTTT TRBJ2-2 - - TRBV7-9
CAWSLGTAGYTF TGTGCCTGGAGCCTAGGGACCGCTGGCTACACCTTC TRBJ1-2 - - TRBV30
CASSRRGPNQETQYF TGTGCCAGCAGCCGCCGGGGGCCCAACCAAGAGACCCAGTACTTC TRBJ2-5 - - TRBV7-2
CASSQDPRGLYNEQFF TGCGCCAGCAGCCAAGATCCCCGGGGGCTATACAATGAGCAGTTCTTC TRBJ2-1 - - TRBV4-3
CAISSQVEAFF TGTGCCATCAGTAGCCAAGTCGAAGCTTTCTTT TRBJ1-1 many - TRBV10-3
CASSRDKATVLSGNTIYF TGTGCCAGCTCGCGGGACAAGGCTACAGTTCTATCTGGAAACACCATATATTTT TRBJ1-3 - - TRBV18
CASSLEPGPWRETGYTF TGTGCCAGCAGCTTAGAGCCGGGACCCTGGAGAGAAACGGGCTACACCTTC TRBJ1-2 - - TRBV11-2
CASSDGDSGANVLTF TGTGCCAGCAGTGACGGGGACTCTGGGGCCAACGTCCTGACTTTC TRBJ2-6 - - TRBV2
CASRLIPGGGGANVLTF TGTGCCAGCAGGCTGATTCCGGGAGGTGGTGGGGCCAACGTCCTGACTTTC TRBJ2-6 once TRBD2 TRBV2